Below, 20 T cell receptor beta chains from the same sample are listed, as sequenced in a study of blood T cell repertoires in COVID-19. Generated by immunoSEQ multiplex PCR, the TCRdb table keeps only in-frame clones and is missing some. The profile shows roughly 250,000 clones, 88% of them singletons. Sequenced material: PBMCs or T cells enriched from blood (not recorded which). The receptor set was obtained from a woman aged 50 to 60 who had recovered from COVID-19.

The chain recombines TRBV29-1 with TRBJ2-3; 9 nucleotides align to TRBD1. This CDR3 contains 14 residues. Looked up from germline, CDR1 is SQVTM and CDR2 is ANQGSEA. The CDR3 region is CSFNRGQGEDTQYF. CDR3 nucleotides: TGCAGTTTTAACAGGGGGCAAGGGGAAGATACGCAGTATTTT.

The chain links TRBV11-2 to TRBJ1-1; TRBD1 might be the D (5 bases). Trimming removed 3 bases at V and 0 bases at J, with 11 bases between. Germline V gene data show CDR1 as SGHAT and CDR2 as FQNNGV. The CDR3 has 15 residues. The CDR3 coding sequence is TGTGCCAGCAGCTTTCAGGGCGATTTGAACACTGAAGCTTTCTTT. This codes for CASSFQGDLNTEAFF.

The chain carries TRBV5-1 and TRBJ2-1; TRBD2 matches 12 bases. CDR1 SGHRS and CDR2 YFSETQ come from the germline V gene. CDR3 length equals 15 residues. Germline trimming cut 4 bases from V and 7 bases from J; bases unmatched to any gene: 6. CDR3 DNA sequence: TGCGCCAGCAGCAGGACTAGCGGGATCGGGAATGAGCAGTTCTTC. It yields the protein CASSRTSGIGNEQFF.

The CDR3 DNA reads TGTGCCAGCAGCCAAGCAGGGCGAGGTGAAGCTTTCTTT. Its protein product is CASSQAGRGEAFF. The chain couples TRBV3-1 (or the pseudogene TRBV3-2) to TRBJ1-1; possibly TRBD1 for D (5 bases). V lost 1 base to trimming and J lost 7 bases, with 10 bases between them. Germline V CDR1 and CDR2: LGHDT, YNNKEL (reference sequence). The CDR3 sequence is 13 residues long.

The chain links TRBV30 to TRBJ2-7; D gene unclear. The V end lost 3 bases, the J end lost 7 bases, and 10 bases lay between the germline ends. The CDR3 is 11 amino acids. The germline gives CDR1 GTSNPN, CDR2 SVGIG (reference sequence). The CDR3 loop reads CAWSAKQEQYF. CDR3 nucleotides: TGTGCCTGGAGCGCGAAACAGGAGCAGTACTTC.

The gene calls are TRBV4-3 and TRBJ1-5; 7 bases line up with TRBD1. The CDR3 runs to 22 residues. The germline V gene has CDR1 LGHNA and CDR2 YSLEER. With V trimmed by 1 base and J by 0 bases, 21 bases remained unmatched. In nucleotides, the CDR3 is TGCGCCAGCAGCCAAGCTAACACTCCGGGACAGAGAAAGGGTACTAGCAATCAGCCCCAGCATTTT. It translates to CASSQANTPGQRKGTSNQPQHF.

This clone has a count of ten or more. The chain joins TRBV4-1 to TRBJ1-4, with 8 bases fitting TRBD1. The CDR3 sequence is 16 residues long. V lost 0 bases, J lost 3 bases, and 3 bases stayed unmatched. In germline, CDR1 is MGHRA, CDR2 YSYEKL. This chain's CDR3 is CASSQDGTGANEKLFF. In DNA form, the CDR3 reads TGCGCCAGCAGCCAAGATGGGACAGGCGCTAATGAAAAACTGTTTTTT.

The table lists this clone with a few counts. CDR3 sequence (DNA): TGTGCCAGCAGTGAATCTAGCGGGAGGGCCATTGAGCAGTTCTTC. It translates to CASSESSGRAIEQFF. The chain uses TRBV6-1 and TRBJ2-1, with 12 bases identical to TRBD2. CDR1 is MNHNS, CDR2 SASEGT, per germline. Losses at the gene ends were 2 bases for V and 9 bases for J; bases not matched to a gene: 5. The CDR3 runs 15 residues.

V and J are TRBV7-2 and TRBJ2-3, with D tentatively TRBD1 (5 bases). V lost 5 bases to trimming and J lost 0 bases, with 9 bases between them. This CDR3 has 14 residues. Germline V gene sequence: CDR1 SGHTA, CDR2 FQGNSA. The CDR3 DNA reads TGTGCCAGCAGCCCTCGACAGAGCACAGATACGCAGTATTTT. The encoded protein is CASSPRQSTDTQYF.

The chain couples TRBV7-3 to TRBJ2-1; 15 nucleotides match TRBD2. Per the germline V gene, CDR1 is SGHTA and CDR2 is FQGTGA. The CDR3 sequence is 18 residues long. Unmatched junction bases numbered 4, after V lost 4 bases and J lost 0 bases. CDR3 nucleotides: TGTGCCAGCAGCTCAGGACTAGCGGGAGGGAGCTCCTACAATGAGCAGTTCTTC. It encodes CASSSGLAGGSSYNEQFF.

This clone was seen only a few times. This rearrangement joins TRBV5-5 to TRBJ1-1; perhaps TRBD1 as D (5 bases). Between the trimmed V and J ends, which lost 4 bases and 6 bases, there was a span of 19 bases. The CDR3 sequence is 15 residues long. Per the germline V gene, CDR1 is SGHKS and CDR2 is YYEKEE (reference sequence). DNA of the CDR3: TGTGCCAGCAGCCCCCTCGGGGGTCTTCGTGCTGAAGCTTTCTTT. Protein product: CASSPLGGLRAEAFF.

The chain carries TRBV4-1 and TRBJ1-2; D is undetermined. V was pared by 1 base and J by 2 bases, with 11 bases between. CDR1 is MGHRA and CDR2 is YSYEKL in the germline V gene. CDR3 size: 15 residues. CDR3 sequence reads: CASSQGALVNYGYTF. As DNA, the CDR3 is TGCGCCAGCAGCCAAGGGGCCCTGGTAAACTATGGCTACACCTTC.

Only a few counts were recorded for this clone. The CDR3 coding sequence is TGTGCCAGCAGTGTGCTAGCGGGTTACAATGAGCAGTTCTTC. Encoded protein: CASSVLAGYNEQFF. The rearrangement links TRBV6-4 to TRBJ2-1; 8 nucleotides line up with TRBD2. Trimming at V came to 4 bases and at J to 4 bases, leaving 3 bases not matched to a gene. The CDR3 covers 14 residues. CDR1 and CDR2 (germline): MRHNA, SNTAGT.

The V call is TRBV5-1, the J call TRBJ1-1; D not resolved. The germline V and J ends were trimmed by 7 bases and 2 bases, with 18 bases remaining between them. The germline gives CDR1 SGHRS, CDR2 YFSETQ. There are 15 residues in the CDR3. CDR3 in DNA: TGCGCCAGCGGAGAGGGAGTTCACGTAAACACTGAAGCTTTCTTT. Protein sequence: CASGEGVHVNTEAFF.

The CDR3 here is CAWSTGQGAEKLFF. In DNA, the CDR3 is TGTGCCTGGAGCACGGGACAGGGGGCTGAAAAACTGTTTTTT. V gene TRBV30 combines with J gene TRBJ1-4; 12 nucleotides align to TRBD1. The CDR3 runs 14 residues. From germline, CDR1 is GTSNPN and CDR2 SVGIG (reference sequence). Germline trimming cut 3 bases from V and 7 bases from J; bases unmatched to any gene: 3.

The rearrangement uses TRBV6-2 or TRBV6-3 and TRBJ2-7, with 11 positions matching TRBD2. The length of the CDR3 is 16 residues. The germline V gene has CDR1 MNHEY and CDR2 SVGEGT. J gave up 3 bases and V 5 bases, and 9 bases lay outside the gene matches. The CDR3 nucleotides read TGTGCCAGCAGTGTCCGCCTAGCGGGGGGAAGCTACGAGCAGTACTTC. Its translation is CASSVRLAGGSYEQYF.

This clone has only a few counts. CDR3 DNA: TGTGCCAGCAGCTTGATCGGGGGGGGATCACCCCTCCACTTT. Amino acid sequence: CASSLIGGGSPLHF. The rearrangement joins TRBV5-4 to TRBJ1-6; D is possibly TRBD1 (5 bases). Germline V gene data show CDR1 as SGHNT and CDR2 as YYREEE (reference sequence). The length of the CDR3 is 14 residues. Trimming took 1 base from V and 10 from J, leaving 12 bases between them.

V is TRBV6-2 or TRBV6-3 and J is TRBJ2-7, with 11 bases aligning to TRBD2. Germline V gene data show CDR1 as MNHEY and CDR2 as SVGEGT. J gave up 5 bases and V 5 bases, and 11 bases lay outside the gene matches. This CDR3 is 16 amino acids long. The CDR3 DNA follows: TGTGCCAGCAGTCCCCCTCCTAGCGGGAGGCCCCACGAGCAGTACTTC. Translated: CASSPPPSGRPHEQYF.

The CDR3 region has the DNA TGTGCCAGCAGTTCAACAGGGGTCTCTGGAAACACCATATATTTT. Translation gives CASSSTGVSGNTIYF. The rearrangement uses TRBV28 and TRBJ1-3; 7 nucleotides match TRBD1. Germline V CDR1 and CDR2: MDHEN, SYDVKM. There are 15 residues in the CDR3. Germline trimming cut 4 bases from V and 0 bases from J; bases unmatched to any gene: 3.

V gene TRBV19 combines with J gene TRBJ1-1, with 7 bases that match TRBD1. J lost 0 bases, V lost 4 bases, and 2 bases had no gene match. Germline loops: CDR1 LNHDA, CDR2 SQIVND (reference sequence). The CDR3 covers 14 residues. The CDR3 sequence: CASSKQGMNTEAFF. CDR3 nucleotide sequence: TGTGCCAGTAGTAAACAGGGGATGAACACTGAAGCTTTCTTT.